These T cell receptor beta chains were read from a single sample in a study of blood T cell repertoires in COVID-19. The repertoire was sequenced with immunoSEQ multiplex PCR; TCRdb's copy has only in-frame clones and lacks some. The table lists 87,000 or so clones, roughly 84% of them singletons. Sequencing was carried out using peripheral blood. The origin of the receptors is a woman older than 75 with acute or convalescent COVID-19. Each CDR3 is given with its conserved first and last residue. Fields, in order: D gene, V gene, clone size, J gene, CDR3 DNA, CDR3 protein. The D gene is left open where the match is weak. Rows may omit the clone size; those that give it use once, few, many or a size class.

.	TRBV6-5	.	TRBJ2-7	TGTGCCAGCCAGACTACTACCTACGAGCAGTACTTC	CASQTTTYEQYF
.	TRBV25-1	.	TRBJ2-7	TGTGCCAGCAGTGTTGGGCAGACCTCCTACGAGCAGTACTTC	CASSVGQTSYEQYF
TRBD2	TRBV30	once	TRBJ2-3	TGTGCCTGGAGGGGGTCGAGCGGGACGGGTGAGATACCCGCTACGCAGTATTTT	CAWRGSSGTGEIPATQYF
.	TRBV3-1/TRBV3-2	.	TRBJ1-4	TGTGCCAGCAGCCAAGATCAGGGTTCAACTAATGAAAAACTGTTTTTT	CASSQDQGSTNEKLFF
.	TRBV6-5	.	TRBJ1-1	TGTGCCAGCATCAGGAACACTGAAGCTTTCTTT	CASIRNTEAFF
.	TRBV27	.	TRBJ1-1	TGTGCCAGCAGTTGGGGGGGCGTTGGACTAAACACTGAAGCTTTCTTT	CASSWGGVGLNTEAFF
TRBD1	TRBV7-2	few	TRBJ2-7	TGTGCCAGCAGCCCCCCGGACAGGGATTCCGAGCAGTACTTC	CASSPPDRDSEQYF
TRBD1	TRBV5-1	.	TRBJ2-6	TGCGCCAGCAGCTTGGGAGGGACAGGGGGCTCTGGGGCCAACGTCCTGACTTTC	CASSLGGTGGSGANVLTF
.	TRBV9	.	TRBJ1-1	TGTGCCAGCAGCCCGCGAGGGATAGCTGAAGCTTTCTTT	CASSPRGIAEAFF
.	TRBV18	.	TRBJ2-3	TGTGCCAGCTCACCACTGGGGGCCCGCACAGATACGCAGTATTTT	CASSPLGARTDTQYF